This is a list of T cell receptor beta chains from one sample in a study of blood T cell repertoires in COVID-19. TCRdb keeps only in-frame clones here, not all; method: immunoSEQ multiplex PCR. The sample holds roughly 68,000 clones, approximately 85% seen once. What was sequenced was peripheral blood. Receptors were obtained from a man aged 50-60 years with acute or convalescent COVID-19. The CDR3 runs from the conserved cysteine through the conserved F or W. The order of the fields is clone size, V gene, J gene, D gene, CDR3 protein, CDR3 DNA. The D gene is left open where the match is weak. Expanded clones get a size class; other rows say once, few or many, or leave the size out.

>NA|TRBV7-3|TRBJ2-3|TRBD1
CASSPISRDRGPDTQYF
TGTGCCAGCAGCCCCATATCCCGGGACAGGGGACCAGATACGCAGTATTTT
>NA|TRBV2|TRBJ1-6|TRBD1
CASSEVGQGANSPLHF
TGTGCCAGCAGTGAAGTCGGACAGGGGGCTAATTCACCCCTCCACTTT
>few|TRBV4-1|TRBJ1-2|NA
CASSQESLGYTF
TGCGCCAGCAGCCAAGAGTCCCTGGGCTACACCTTC
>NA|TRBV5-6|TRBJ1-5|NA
CASSPGGLGGNQPQHF
TGTGCCAGCAGCCCCGGGGGTTTGGGAGGCAATCAGCCCCAGCATTTT
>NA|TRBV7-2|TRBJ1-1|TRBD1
CASNVRGQLNTEAFF
TGTGCCAGCAACGTAAGGGGACAGCTGAACACTGAAGCTTTCTTT
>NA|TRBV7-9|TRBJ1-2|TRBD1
CASTPPTGGYGYTF
TGTGCCAGCACCCCACCAACAGGGGGATATGGCTACACCTTC
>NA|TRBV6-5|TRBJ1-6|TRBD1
CASFWDRGSPLHF
TGTGCCAGCTTTTGGGACAGGGGTTCACCCCTCCACTTT
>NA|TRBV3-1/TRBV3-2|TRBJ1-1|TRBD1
CASSRQGYPEAFF
TGTGCCAGCAGCCGACAGGGGTACCCTGAAGCTTTCTTT
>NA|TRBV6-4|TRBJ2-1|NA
CASSQGGASSYNEQFF
TGTGCCAGCAGTCAGGGCGGGGCTAGCTCCTACAATGAGCAGTTCTTC
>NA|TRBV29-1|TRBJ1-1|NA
CSANLQGTEAFF
TGCAGCGCCAATTTACAGGGCACTGAAGCTTTCTTT
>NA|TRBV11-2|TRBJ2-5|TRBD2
CASSPVGAGGRETQYF
TGTGCCAGCAGCCCAGTCGGGGCGGGGGGGCGAGAGACCCAGTACTTC
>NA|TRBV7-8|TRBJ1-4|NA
CASSSPGGTTNEKLFF
TGTGCCAGCAGCTCCCCCGGGGGTACAACTAATGAAAAACTGTTTTTT
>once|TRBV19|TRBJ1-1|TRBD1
CASSFGQGARNAEAFF
TGTGCCAGTAGTTTCGGACAGGGGGCTCGGAATGCTGAAGCTTTCTTT
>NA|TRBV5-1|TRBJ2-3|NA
CASSLDGTDTQYF
TGCGCCAGCAGCCTAGACGGCACAGATACGCAGTATTTT
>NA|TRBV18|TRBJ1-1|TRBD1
CASSPPARGLNTEAFF
TGTGCCAGCTCACCACCGGCCAGGGGGCTGAACACTGAAGCTTTCTTT
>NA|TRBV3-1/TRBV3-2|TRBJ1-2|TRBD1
CASSQPGGGRYGYTF
TGTGCCAGCAGCCAACCAGGGGGCGGAAGATATGGCTACACCTTC
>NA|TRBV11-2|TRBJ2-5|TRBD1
CASSPRQGVETQYF
TGTGCCAGCAGCCCCAGACAGGGCGTCGAGACCCAGTACTTC
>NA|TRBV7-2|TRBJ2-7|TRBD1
CASSTNRGYSYEQYF
TGTGCCAGCAGCACCAACAGGGGGTATAGCTACGAGCAGTACTTC
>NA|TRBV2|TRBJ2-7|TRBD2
CASKSASGGGPGAYEQYF
TGTGCCAGCAAAAGTGCTAGCGGGGGGGGCCCCGGGGCCTACGAGCAGTACTTC
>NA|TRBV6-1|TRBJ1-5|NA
CASSEVGFGSQPQHF
TGTGCCAGCAGTGAAGTTGGGTTCGGGAGTCAGCCCCAGCATTTT
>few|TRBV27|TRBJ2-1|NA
CASSYGYNEQFF
TGTGCCAGCAGTTACGGTTACAATGAGCAGTTCTTC
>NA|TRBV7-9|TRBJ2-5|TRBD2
CASSLVGGETQYF
TGTGCCAGCAGCTTAGTGGGAGGGGAGACCCAGTACTTC
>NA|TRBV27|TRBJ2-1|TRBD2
CASTGGGGLNEQFF
TGTGCCAGCACCGGGGGGGGAGGTCTGAATGAGCAGTTCTTC
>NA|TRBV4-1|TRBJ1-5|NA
CASSPGSSNQPQHF
TGCGCCAGCAGCCCTGGGAGTAGCAATCAGCCCCAGCATTTT
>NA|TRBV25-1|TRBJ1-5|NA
CASSEQGNQPQHF
TGTGCCAGCAGTGAACAGGGGAATCAGCCCCAGCATTTT
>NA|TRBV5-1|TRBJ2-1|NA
CASSLNRVLYNEQFF
TGCGCCAGCAGCTTAAACAGGGTACTCTACAATGAGCAGTTCTTC
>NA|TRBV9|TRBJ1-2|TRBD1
CASSVDSGGYGYTF
TGTGCCAGCAGCGTAGACTCAGGGGGCTATGGCTACACCTTC
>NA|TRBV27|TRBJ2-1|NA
CASSMGAEQFF
TGTGCCAGCAGTATGGGGGCAGAGCAGTTCTTC
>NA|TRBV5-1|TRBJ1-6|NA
CASSLVTGNNSPLHF
TGCGCCAGCAGCTTGGTTACGGGGAATAATTCACCCCTCCACTTT
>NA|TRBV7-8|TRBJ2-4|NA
CASSSLRENIQYF
TGTGCCAGCAGCTCCCTCAGGGAAAACATTCAGTACTTC
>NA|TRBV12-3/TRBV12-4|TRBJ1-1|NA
CASSFLGVTEAFF
TGTGCCAGCAGTTTTCTCGGGGTCACTGAAGCTTTCTTT
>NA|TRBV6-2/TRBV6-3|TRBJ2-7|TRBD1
CASSYSDRANEQYF
TGTGCCAGCAGTTACTCGGACAGGGCCAACGAGCAGTACTTC
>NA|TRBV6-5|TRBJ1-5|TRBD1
CASRRTGANQPQHF
TGTGCCAGCAGAAGGACAGGGGCCAATCAGCCCCAGCATTTT
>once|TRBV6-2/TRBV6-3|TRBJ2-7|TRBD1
CASSYSILGTGSLEQYF
TGTGCCAGCAGTTACTCGATATTAGGGACAGGGTCCCTCGAGCAGTACTTC
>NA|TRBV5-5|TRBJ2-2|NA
CASSLVADTGELFF
TGTGCCAGCAGCTTGGTAGCGGACACCGGGGAGCTGTTTTTT